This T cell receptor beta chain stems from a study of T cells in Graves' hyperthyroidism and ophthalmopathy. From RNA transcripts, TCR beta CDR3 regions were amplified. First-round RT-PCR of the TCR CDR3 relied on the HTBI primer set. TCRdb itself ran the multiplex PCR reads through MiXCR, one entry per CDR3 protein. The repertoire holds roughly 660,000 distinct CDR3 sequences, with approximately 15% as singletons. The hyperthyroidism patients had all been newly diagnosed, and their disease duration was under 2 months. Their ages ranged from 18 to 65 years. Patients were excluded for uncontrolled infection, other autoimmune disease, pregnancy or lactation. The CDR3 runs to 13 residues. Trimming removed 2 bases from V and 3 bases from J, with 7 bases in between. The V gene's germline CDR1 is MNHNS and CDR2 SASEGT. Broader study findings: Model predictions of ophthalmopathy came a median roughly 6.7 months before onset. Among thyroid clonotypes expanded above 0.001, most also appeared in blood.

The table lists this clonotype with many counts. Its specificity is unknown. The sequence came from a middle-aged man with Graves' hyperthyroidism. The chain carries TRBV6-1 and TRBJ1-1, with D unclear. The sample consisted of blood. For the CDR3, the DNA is TGTGCCAGCAGTGAATTCATCGACACTGAAGCTTTCTTT. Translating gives CASSEFIDTEAFF.